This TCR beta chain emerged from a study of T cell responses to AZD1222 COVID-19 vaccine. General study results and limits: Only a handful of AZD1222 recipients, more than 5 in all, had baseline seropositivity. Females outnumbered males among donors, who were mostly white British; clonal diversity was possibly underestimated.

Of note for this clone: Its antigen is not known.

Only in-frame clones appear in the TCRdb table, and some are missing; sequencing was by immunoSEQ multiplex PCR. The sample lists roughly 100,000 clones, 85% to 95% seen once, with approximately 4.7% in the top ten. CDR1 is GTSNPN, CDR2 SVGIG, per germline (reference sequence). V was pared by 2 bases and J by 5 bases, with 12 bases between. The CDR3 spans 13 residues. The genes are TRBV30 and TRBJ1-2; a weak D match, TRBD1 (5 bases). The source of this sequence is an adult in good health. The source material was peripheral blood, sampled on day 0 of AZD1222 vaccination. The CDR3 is CAWSIGDSYGYTF. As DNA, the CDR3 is TGTGCCTGGAGTATCGGGGACTCTTATGGCTACACCTTC.